This record looks at one T cell receptor (beta chain) sequence and its context. What it recognizes is unknown. Scientists ran DNA taken from cultured CD4+ T cells through the Oncomine TCR Beta short-read assay for sequencing. TCRdb fed the PCR reads into MiXCR, producing one record per CDR3 protein. This sample has almost 20,000 distinct CDR3 sequences, with approximately 45% found just once. This specimen comes from a study of vaccination and CD4 T cells after COVID-19. The treatment was: roughly nine-day PBMC culture with coronavirus spike peptide pools or control peptides (ViraFEST assay). CDR3 length: 15 residues. Per germline, CDR1 MNHNS and CDR2 SASEGT.

This clonotype originated in a human donor who had recovered from COVID-19. The chain has TRBV6-1 and TRBJ2-1; tentatively, D is TRBD1 (6 bases). TRBJ2-7 matches the DNA end more closely, so the J call is doubtful. The sequenced sample was CD4+ T cells from blood, cultured in vitro, obtained before SARS-CoV-2 vaccination. This CDR3 is CASRARLTGDNEQYF. The DNA of the CDR3 is TGTGCCAGCAGGGCGCGATTGACAGGAGACAACGAGCAGTACTTC.